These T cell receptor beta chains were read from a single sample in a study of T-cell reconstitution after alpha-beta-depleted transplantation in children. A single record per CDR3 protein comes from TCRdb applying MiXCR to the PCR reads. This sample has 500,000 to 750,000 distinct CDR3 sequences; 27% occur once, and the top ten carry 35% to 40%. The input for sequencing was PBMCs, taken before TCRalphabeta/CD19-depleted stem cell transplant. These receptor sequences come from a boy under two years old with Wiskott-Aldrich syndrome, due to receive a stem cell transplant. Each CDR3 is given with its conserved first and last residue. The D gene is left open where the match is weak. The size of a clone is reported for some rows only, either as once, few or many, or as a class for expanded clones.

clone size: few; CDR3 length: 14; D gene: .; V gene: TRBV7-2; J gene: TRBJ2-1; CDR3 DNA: TGTGCCAGCGTCCGGACTATTCTATACAATGAGCAGTTCTTC; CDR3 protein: CASVRTILYNEQFF
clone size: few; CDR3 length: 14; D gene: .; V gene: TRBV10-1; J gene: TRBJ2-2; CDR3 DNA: TGCGCCAGCAGTGGCTCAGGCGGGACCGGGGAGCTGTTTTTT; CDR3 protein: CASSGSGGTGELFF
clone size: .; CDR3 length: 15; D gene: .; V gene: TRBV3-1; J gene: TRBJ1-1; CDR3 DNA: TGTGCCAGCAGTCCCACAGGGTTGTGGAGCACTGAAGCTTTCTTT; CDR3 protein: CASSPTGLWSTEAFF
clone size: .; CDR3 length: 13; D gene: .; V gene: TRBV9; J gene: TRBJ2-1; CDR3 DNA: TGTGCCAGCAGCGTAGACCCACTAAGTGAGCAGTTCTTC; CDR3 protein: CASSVDPLSEQFF
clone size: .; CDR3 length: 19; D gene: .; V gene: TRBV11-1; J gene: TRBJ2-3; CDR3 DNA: TGTGCTAGCAGCTTAGGGATCCAGCGAGGGCGGAGGGCCACAGATACGCAGTATTTT; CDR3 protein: CASSLGIQRGRRATDTQYF
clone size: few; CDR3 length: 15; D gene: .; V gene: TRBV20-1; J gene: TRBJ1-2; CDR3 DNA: TGCAGTGCTAGAGAGAGGAGCAATATCATCTGGGGCTACACCTTC; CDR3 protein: CSARERSNIIWGYTF
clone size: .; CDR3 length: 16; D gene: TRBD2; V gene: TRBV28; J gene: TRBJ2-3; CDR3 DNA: TGTGCCAGCAGTCCGGGGGGGAGAAGTGGCACAGATACGCAGTATTTT; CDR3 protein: CASSPGGRSGTDTQYF
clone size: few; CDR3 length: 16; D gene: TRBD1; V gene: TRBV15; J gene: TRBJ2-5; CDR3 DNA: TGTGCCACCAGCAGAGGGGACAGGGGGAACCAAGAGACCCAGTACTTC; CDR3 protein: CATSRGDRGNQETQYF
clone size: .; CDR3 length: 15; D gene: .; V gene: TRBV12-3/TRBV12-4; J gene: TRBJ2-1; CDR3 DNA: TGTGCCAGCAGTTTAGCGGGGTCAGGATGGAATGAGCAGTTCTTC; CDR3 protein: CASSLAGSGWNEQFF
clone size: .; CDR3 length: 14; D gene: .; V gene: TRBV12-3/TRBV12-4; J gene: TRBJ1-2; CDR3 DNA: TGTGCCAGCAGTTTCAGGCGGGAGAACTATGGCTACACCTTC; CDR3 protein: CASSFRRENYGYTF
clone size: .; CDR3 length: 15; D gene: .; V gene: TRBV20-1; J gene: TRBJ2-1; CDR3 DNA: TGCAGTGCTGGGACCCCTCGGGGCTCCTACAATGAGCAGTTCTTC; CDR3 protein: CSAGTPRGSYNEQFF
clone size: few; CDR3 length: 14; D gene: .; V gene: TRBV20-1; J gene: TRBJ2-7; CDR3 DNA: TGCAGTGCTAGAGAGGGTCAGGTCTCCTACGAGCAGTACTTC; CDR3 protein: CSAREGQVSYEQYF
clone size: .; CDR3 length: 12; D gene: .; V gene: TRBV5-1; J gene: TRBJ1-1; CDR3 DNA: TGCGCCAGCAGCTGGGATGGGGGGATAGCTTTCTTT; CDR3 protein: CASSWDGGIAFF
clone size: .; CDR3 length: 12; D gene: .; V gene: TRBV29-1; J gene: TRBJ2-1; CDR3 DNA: TGCAGCGTCTCCAACCGGGACTCCTTACAGTTCTTC; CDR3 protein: CSVSNRDSLQFF
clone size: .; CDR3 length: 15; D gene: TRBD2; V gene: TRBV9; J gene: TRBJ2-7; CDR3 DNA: TGTGCCAGCGCTCCAACGGGGGGGAGCTCCTACGAGCAGTACTTC; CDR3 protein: CASAPTGGSSYEQYF
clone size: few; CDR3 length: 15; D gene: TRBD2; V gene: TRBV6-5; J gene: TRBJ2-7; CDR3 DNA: TGTGCCAGCAGTTACTCGAAGGGACTAGCCTACGAGCAGTACTTC; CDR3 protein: CASSYSKGLAYEQYF
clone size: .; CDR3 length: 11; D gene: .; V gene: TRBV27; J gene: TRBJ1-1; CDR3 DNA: TGTGCCAGCAGTGACGGGAGACTAGCTTTCTTT; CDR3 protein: CASSDGRLAFF
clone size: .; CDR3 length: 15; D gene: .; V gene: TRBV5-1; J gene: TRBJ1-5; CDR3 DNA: TGCGCCAGCAGCTTGATGGGGCTGGGCAATCAGCCCCAGCATTTT; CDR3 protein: CASSLMGLGNQPQHF
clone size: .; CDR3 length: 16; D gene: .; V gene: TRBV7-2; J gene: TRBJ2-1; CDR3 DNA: TGTGCCAGCAGCTTAGTCGGCGGGATCCCCTACAATGAGCAGTTCTTC; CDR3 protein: CASSLVGGIPYNEQFF
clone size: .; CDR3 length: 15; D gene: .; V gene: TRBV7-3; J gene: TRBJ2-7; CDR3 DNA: TGTGCCAGCAGCGAAGTGGCAGGGGGAGGAAACGAGCAGTACTTC; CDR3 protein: CASSEVAGGGNEQYF
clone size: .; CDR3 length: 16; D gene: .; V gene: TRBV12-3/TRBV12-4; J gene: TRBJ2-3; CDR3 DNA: TGTGCCAGCAGCGTCTATCTGGACAGAGGCACAGATACGCAGTATTTT; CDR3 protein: CASSVYLDRGTDTQYF
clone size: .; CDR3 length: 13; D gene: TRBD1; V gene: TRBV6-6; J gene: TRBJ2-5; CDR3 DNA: TGTGCCAGCACCGATCCGGGACAGGGGTTTCAGTACTTC; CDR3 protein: CASTDPGQGFQYF
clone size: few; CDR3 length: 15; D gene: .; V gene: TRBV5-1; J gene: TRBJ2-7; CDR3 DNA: TGCGCCAGCAGCTTGAAGGGGCTGGCTTGCTACGAGCAGTACTTC; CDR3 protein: CASSLKGLACYEQYF
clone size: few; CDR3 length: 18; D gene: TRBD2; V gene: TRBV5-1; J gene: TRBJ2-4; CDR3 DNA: TGCGCCAGCAGCTACGGAGGACTAGCGGGAGATTTTAAAAACATTCAGTACTTC; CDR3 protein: CASSYGGLAGDFKNIQYF
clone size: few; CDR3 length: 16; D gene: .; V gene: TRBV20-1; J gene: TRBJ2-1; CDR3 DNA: TGCAGTGCATCCCCTGTAGGGAAACGTTCCTACAATGAGCAGTTCTTC; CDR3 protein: CSASPVGKRSYNEQFF
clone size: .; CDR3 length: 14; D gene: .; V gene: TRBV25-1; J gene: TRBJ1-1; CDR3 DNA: TGTGCCAGCCGAAGCGGGCCTGGGAACACTGAAGCTTTCTTT; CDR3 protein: CASRSGPGNTEAFF